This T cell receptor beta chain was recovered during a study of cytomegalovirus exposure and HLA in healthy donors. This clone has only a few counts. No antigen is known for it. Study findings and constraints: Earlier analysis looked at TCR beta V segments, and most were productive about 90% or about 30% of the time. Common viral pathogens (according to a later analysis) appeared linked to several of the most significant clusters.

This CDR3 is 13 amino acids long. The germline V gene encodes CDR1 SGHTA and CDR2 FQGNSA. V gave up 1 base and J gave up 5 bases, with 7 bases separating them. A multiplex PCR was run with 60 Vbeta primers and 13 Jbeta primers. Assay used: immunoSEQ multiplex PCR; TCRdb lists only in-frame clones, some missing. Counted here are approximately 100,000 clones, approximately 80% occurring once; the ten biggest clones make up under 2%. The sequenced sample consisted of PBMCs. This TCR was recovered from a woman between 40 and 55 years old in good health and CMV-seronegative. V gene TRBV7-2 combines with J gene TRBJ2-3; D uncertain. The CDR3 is CASSLVYGDTQYF. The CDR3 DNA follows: TGTGCCAGCAGCTTAGTATACGGAGATACGCAGTATTTT.